This TCR beta chain stems from a study of blood T cell repertoires in COVID-19. Study details: Samples taken during acute and convalescent COVID-19 were collected in the United States, Italy and Spain. PBMCs, B-cell-depleted T cells, or T cells provided the cDNA or gDNA that made up the material.

The assay was immunoSEQ multiplex PCR, and TCRdb's table has in-frame clones only and misses some. The sample records approximately 440,000 clones, around 90% being singletons. The germline V and J ends were trimmed by 0 bases and 0 bases, with 17 bases remaining between them. From germline, CDR1 is MGHRA and CDR2 YSYEKL. This CDR3 is built from 18 residues. Residents of about two dozen US areas, aged about 18 to 95 years, made up the participants. The TCR originated in a man aged 18 to 29 who had recovered from COVID-19. Material for sequencing was PBMCs or T cells enriched from blood (not recorded which). V and J are TRBV4-1 and TRBJ1-2; tentative D call: TRBD1 (5 bases). DNA of the CDR3: TGCGCCAGCAGCCAAGATCGAGGACATATCGCAGCTAACTATGGCTACACCTTC. Its translation is CASSQDRGHIAANYGYTF.